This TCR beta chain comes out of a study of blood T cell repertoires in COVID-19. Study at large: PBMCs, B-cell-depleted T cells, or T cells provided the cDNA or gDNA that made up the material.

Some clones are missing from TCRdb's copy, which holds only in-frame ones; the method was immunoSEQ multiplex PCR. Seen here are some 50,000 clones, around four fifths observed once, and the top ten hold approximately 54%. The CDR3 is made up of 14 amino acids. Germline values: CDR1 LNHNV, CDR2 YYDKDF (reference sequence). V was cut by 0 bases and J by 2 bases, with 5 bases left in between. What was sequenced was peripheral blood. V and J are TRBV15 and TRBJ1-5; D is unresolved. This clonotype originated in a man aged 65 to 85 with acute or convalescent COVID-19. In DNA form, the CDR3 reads TGTGCCACCAGCAGAGATCCAGGCAATCAGCCCCAGCATTTT. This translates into CATSRDPGNQPQHF.